A selection of T cell receptor beta chains follows, all from one sample in a study of CD8+CD57+ T cells in acquired aplastic anemia. TCRdb re-called the reads through MiXCR, storing one row per CDR3 protein. The sample includes hundreds of thousands of distinct CDR3 sequences, over 25% seen only once; the top ten take less than 0.85%. Sequenced material: sorted CD4+, CD8+, or CD8+CD57+ T cells (not recorded which) from PBMCs. Receptors were obtained from a human donor with aplastic anemia. Both conserved end residues are part of each CDR3. A D gene is named only where the DNA matches it firmly. Some rows have no size entry. The others give once, few or many, or a class for an expanded clone.

D	size	J	V	CDR3	DNA
-	many	TRBJ1-3	TRBV19	CASSIEETPGNTIYF	TGTGCCAGTAGTATTGAGGAAACGCCTGGAAACACCATATATTTT
TRBD1	few	TRBJ1-6	TRBV25-1	CASSHRAGGRSPLHF	TGTGCCAGCAGCCACCGGGCAGGGGGGCGTTCACCCCTCCACTTT
TRBD2	-	TRBJ2-3	TRBV20-1	CSAIPTSGRSTDTQYF	TGCAGTGCTATCCCGACTAGCGGGAGGAGCACAGATACGCAGTATTTT
TRBD1	few	TRBJ1-1	TRBV11-1	CASSLATYDRENTEAFF	TGTGCCAGCAGCTTAGCGACCTATGACAGGGAGAACACTGAAGCTTTCTTT
-	-	TRBJ1-6	TRBV30	CAWYLGGSPLHF	TGTGCCTGGTACCTGGGGGGCTCACCCCTCCACTTT
-	-	TRBJ2-2	TRBV2	CASSFRTIANTGELFF	TGTGCCAGCAGTTTCAGGACTATCGCGAACACCGGGGAGCTGTTTTTT
TRBD1	once	TRBJ2-7	TRBV2	CASSSSGTASYEQYF	TGTGCCAGCAGTTCCTCCGGGACAGCCTCCTACGAGCAGTACTTC
-	many	TRBJ1-5	TRBV20-1	CSASNLDYSNQPQHF	TGCAGTGCTAGTAACCTAGACTATAGCAATCAGCCCCAGCATTTT
-	once	TRBJ1-1	TRBV12-5	CASGPGPYEAFF	TGTGCTAGTGGACCCGGCCCTTATGAAGCTTTCTTT
-	-	TRBJ1-2	TRBV19	CASTRGTGANYGYTF	TGTGCCAGTACCCGTGGAACAGGAGCTAACTATGGCTACACCTTC
-	many	TRBJ1-2	TRBV9	CASSATPSPQAVIGF	TGTGCCAGCAGCGCAACGCCCAGCCCGCAGGCGGTAATAGGCTTC
-	-	TRBJ2-6	TRBV9	CASFGANVLTF	TGTGCCAGCTTTGGGGCCAACGTCCTGACTTTC
-	few	TRBJ1-3	TRBV12-3/TRBV12-4	CASSENKSGNTIYF	TGTGCCAGCAGTGAAAATAAATCTGGAAACACCATATATTTT
-	once	TRBJ2-5	TRBV7-3	CASSPRRMSGRETQYF	TGTGCCAGCAGCCCCAGAAGAATGTCGGGAAGGGAGACCCAGTACTTC
-	few	TRBJ1-6	TRBV10-3	CAISADSSRSPLHF	TGTGCCATCAGCGCCGACAGCAGCCGTTCACCCCTCCACTTT
-	many	TRBJ2-5	TRBV20-1	CSARGAGGETQYF	TGCAGTGCTAGAGGAGCGGGTGGGGAGACCCAGTACTTC
-	few	TRBJ1-5	TRBV2	CAITAFAIRPQHF	TGTGCCATCACTGCGTTCGCAATCAGGCCCCAGCATTTT
-	many	TRBJ2-2	TRBV24-1	CATSDLGGELFF	TGTGCCACCAGTGATTTAGGAGGGGAGCTGTTTTTT
TRBD2	-	TRBJ2-7	TRBV20-1	CSAPPPGGPNRHPYEQYF	TGCAGTGCTCCCCCACCGGGAGGCCCAAACCGTCACCCTTACGAGCAGTACTTC
-	-	TRBJ1-1	TRBV14	CASIKTGKVTEAFF	TGTGCCAGCATCAAAACAGGGAAAGTTACTGAAGCTTTCTTT
TRBD1	-	TRBJ1-2	TRBV6-1	CASSFDRGSGYGYTF	TGTGCCAGCAGCTTCGACAGGGGCAGTGGCTATGGCTACACCTTC
TRBD2	-	TRBJ2-7	TRBV6-2/TRBV6-3	CASSYGVFRKRGRTYEQYF	TGTGCCAGCAGTTACGGAGTTTTCCGGAAGCGGGGGCGTACCTACGAGCAGTACTTC
TRBD1	-	TRBJ1-5	TRBV18	CASSPGQGYNQPQHF	TGTGCCAGCTCACCGGGACAGGGCTACAATCAGCCCCAGCATTTT
-	-	TRBJ1-6	TRBV27	CASSTSEGRGGGSPLHF	TGTGCCAGCAGCACCTCCGAGGGCAGGGGTGGAGGATCACCCCTCCACTTT
-	once	TRBJ1-4	TRBV27	CASSRQVNEKLFF	TGTGCCAGCTCCCGGCAGGTCAATGAAAAACTGTTTTTT
-	-	TRBJ1-6	TRBV3-1	CASSHFKGDSPLHF	TGTGCCAGCAGCCATTTCAAGGGGGATTCACCCCTCCACTTT
TRBD1	few	TRBJ1-6	TRBV7-2	CASSLAGQGNSPLHF	TGTGCCAGCAGCTTAGCGGGACAGGGTAATTCACCCCTCCACTTT
-	-	TRBJ2-2	TRBV19	CASTITGTGELFF	TGTGCCAGTACCATTACCGGGACAGGGGAGCTGTTTTTT
-	-	TRBJ2-2	TRBV7-2	CASSPGWVNTGELFF	TGTGCCAGCAGCCCGGGGTGGGTTAACACCGGGGAGCTGTTTTTT
TRBD2	-	TRBJ2-7	TRBV9	CASSVAAGSEQYF	TGTGCCAGCAGCGTAGCAGCGGGATCCGAGCAGTACTTC